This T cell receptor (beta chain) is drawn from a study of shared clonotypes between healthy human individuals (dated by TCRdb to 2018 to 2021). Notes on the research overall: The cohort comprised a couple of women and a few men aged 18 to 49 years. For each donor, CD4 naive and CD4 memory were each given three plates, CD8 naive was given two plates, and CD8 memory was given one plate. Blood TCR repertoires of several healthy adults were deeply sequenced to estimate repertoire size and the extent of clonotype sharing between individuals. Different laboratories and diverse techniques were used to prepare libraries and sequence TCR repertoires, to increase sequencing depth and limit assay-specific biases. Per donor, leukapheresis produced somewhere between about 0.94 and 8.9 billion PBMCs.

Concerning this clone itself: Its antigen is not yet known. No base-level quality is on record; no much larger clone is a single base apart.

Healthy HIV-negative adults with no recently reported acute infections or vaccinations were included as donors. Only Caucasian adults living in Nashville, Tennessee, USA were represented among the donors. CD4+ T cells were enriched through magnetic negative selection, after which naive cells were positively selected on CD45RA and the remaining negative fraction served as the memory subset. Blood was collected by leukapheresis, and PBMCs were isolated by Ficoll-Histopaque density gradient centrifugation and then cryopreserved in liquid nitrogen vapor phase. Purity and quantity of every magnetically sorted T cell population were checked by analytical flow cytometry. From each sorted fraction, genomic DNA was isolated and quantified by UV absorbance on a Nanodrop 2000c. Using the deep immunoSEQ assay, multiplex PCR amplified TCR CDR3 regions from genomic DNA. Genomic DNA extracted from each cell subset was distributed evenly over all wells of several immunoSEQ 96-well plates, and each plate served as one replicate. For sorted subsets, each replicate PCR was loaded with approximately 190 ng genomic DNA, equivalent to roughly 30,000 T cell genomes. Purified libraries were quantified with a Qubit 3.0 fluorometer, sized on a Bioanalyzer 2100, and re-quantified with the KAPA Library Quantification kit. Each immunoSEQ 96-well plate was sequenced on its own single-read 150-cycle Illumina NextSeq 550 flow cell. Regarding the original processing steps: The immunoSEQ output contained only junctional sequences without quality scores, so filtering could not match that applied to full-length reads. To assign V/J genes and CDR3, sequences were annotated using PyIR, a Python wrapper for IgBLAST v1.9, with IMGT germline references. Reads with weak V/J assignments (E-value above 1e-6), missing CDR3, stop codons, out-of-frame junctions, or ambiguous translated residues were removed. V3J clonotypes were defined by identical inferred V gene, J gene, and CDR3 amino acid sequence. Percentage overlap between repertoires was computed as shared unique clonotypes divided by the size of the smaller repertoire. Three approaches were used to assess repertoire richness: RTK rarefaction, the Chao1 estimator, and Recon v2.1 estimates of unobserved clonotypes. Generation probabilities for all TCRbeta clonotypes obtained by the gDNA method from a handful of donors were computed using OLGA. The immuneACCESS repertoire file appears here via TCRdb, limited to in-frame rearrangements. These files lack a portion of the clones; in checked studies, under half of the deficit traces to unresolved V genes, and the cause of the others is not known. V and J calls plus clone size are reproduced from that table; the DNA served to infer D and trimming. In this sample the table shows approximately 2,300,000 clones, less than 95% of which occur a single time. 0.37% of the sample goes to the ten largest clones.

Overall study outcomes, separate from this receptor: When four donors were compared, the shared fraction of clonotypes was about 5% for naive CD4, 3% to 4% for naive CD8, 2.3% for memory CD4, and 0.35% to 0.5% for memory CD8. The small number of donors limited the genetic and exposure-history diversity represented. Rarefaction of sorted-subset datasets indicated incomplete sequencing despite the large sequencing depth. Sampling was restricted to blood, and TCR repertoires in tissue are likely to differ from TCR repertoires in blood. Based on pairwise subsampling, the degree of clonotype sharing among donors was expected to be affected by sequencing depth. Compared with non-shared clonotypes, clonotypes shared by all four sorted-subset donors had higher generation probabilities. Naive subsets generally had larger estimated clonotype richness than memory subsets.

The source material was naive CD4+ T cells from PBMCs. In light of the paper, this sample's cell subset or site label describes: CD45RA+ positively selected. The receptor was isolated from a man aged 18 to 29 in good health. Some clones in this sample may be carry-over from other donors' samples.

The DNA is TGCGCCAGCAGCTTGGAGGCCAGCGGGAGGCTCTACAATGAGCAGTTCTTC. This sequence encodes CASSLEASGRLYNEQFF. Recombination connected TRBV5-1 to TRBJ2-1; TRBD2 matches 9 bases in the middle. V trim: 0 bases; J trim: 3 bases; unmatched bases: 7. Per the germline V gene, SGHRS is the CDR1 and YFSETQ is the CDR2. The CDR3 measures 17 amino acids from cysteine to phenylalanine. Only the CDR3 DNA is retained, 51 bases long and in frame from the first base.